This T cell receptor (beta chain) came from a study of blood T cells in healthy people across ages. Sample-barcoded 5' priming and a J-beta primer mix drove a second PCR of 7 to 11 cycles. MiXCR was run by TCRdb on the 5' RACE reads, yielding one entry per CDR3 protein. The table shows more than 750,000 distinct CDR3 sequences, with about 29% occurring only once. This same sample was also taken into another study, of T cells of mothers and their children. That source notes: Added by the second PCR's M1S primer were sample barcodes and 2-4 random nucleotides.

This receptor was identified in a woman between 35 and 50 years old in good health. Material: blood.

The CDR3 DNA follows: TGTGCCAGCAGTTTACAGCGGGGGCCCCAGGAGACCCAGTACTTC. Protein sequence: CASSLQRGPQETQYF. The V call is TRBV12-3 or TRBV12-4, the J call TRBJ2-5; the match to TRBD2 covers 8 bases. Unmatched junction bases numbered 7, after V lost 2 bases and J lost 5 bases. The length of the CDR3 is 15 residues.